Each of the 20 T cell receptor beta chains below was sequenced from the same sample in a study of T cells in Graves' hyperthyroidism and ophthalmopathy. RNA transcripts gave rise to amplified TCR beta CDR3 regions. A set of HTBI primers served as the primers for a first-round RT-PCR of the TCR CDR3. TCRdb re-derived calls from the multiplex PCR reads in MiXCR, one entry per CDR3 protein. The data contain some 620,000 distinct CDR3 sequences, roughly 16% of them singletons. Material for sequencing was blood. The receptors were sampled from a young woman with Graves' hyperthyroidism.

This clonotype appeared many times. V gene TRBV12-3 or TRBV12-4 combines with J gene TRBJ2-4; TRBD1 aligns across 10 bases. CDR3 size: 16 residues. J was trimmed by 5 bases and V by 5 bases; bases with no gene match: 9. The CDR3 coding sequence is TGTGCCAGCAGTCCCGGACAGGGGGTATCCCAAAACATTCAGTACTTC. Its translation: CASSPGQGVSQNIQYF.

CDR3 in amino acids: CASSIISGTYNEQFF. CDR3 sequence (DNA): TGTGCCAGTAGTATTATTAGCGGGACCTACAATGAGCAGTTCTTC. The chain uses TRBV19 and TRBJ2-1, with 8 nucleotides matching TRBD2. The CDR3 length is 15 residues. The V gene end was trimmed by 3 bases and the J gene end by 2 bases; junction bases not matched to a gene: 3. From germline, CDR1 is LNHDA and CDR2 SQIVND (reference sequence).

V is TRBV28 and J is TRBJ1-5; 11 nucleotides match TRBD1. Germline V lookup: CDR1 MDHEN, CDR2 SYDVKM. CDR3 length: 14 amino acids. Germline trimming cut 6 bases from V and 7 bases from J; bases unmatched to any gene: 5. CDR3: CASSRTGGLQPQHF. The CDR3 DNA is TGTGCCAGCAGCAGGACAGGGGGCTTACAGCCCCAGCATTTT.

In its sample, this clonotype was seen many times. J is TRBJ1-1 and V is TRBV20-1; 8 nucleotides align to TRBD1. The V gene end was trimmed by 3 bases and the J gene end by 3 bases; junction bases not matched to a gene: 9. CDR3 length equals 15 residues. CDR1 and CDR2 (germline): DFQATT, SNEGSKA (reference sequence). As DNA, the CDR3 is TGCAGTGCTAGTACGCCAGGGGGCGGATACACTGAAGCTTTCTTT. This gives the protein CSASTPGGGYTEAFF.

This clonotype was observed at least ten times. The chain carries TRBV11-2 and TRBJ2-7; 8 nucleotides match TRBD2. The CDR3 loop spans 15 amino acids. CDR1 and CDR2 from the germline V gene are SGHAT and FQNNGV. J lost 4 bases, V lost 2 bases, and 7 bases had no gene match. The CDR3, as DNA: TGTGCCAGCAGCTTATTCACGGGGGGGGCTTACGAGCAGTACTTC. Residues: CASSLFTGGAYEQYF.

The V and J genes are TRBV9 and TRBJ1-2; 9 bases map to TRBD1. CDR3 length: 15 residues. With 5 bases clipped from V and 2 bases from J, the junction kept 7 bases outside the gene matches. Germline V gene sequence: CDR1 SGDLS, CDR2 YYNGEE. DNA for the CDR3: TGTGCCAGCAGTGAGTCAGGGACAGGGAACTATGGCTACACCTTC. Its translation is CASSESGTGNYGYTF.

This clonotype occurred a few times. V gene TRBV27 combines with J gene TRBJ2-2; 12 nucleotides line up with TRBD2. Germline V gives CDR1 MNHEY, CDR2 SMNVEV (reference sequence). The CDR3 has 17 amino acids. The V and J ends lost 6 bases and 6 bases, in that order; junction bases with no gene match: 11. The CDR3 spells CASSLTSGSPLAGELFF. In DNA form, the CDR3 reads TGTGCCAGCAGCTTGACTAGCGGGAGCCCTCTTGCCGGGGAGCTGTTTTTT.

This clonotype has at least ten counts. The V call is TRBV6-1, the J call TRBJ1-5; 7 bases map to TRBD1. Germline lookup yields CDR1 MNHNS and CDR2 SASEGT. The trim removed 7 bases at V and 3 bases at J, leaving 18 bases unmatched. The CDR3 sequence is 18 residues long. Here the CDR3 reads CASTRTGTAFFLNQPQHF. The DNA of the CDR3 is TGTGCCAGCACTCGCACCGGGACAGCGTTTTTCCTCAATCAGCCCCAGCATTTT.

This clonotype was counted only a few times. The V gene is TRBV20-1, the J gene TRBJ2-7, with TRBD2 matching over 7 bases. Germline values: CDR1 DFQATT, CDR2 SNEGSKA (reference sequence). This CDR3 has 15 amino acids. J lost 1 base, V lost 3 bases, and 9 bases had no gene match. The CDR3 loop reads CSASPSIAGSYEQYF. The CDR3 coding sequence is TGCAGTGCTAGCCCCTCGATAGCGGGTTCCTACGAGCAGTACTTC.

The chain employs TRBV10-3 and TRBJ2-3, with D tentatively TRBD2 (5 bases). Germline values: CDR1 ENHRY, CDR2 SYGVKD. The CDR3 loop spans 13 amino acids. Trimming took off 2 bases at V and 4 bases at J, with 7 bases between the two ends. In DNA form, the CDR3 reads TGTGCCATCAGTGAGAGCGGCGCAGATACGCAGTATTTT. Protein: CAISESGADTQYF.

This clonotype has ten or more counts. The chain combines TRBV30 with TRBJ1-5; 7 bases map to TRBD1. CDR3 length: 13 amino acids. V lost 5 bases to trimming and J lost 0 bases; unmatched junction nucleotides: 1. Germline CDR1 and CDR2: GTSNPN and SVGIG (reference sequence). CDR3 bases: TGTGCCTGGGACAGGGATAGCAATCAGCCCCAGCATTTT. This encodes CAWDRDSNQPQHF.

This clonotype was recorded many times. J is TRBJ2-7 and V is TRBV28, with TRBD2 matching 10 bases. The CDR3 has 14 residues. V was pared by 3 bases and J by 5 bases, with 4 bases of the junction left unmatched. Germline assignment: CDR1 MDHEN and CDR2 SYDVKM. CDR3 nucleotide sequence: TGTGCCAGCAGTTTTCGCCTAGCGGGAGACGAGCAGTACTTC. It is translated as CASSFRLAGDEQYF.

This clonotype was found many times. The CDR3 sequence: CASGLVLPGEGHEQYF. DNA for the CDR3: TGTGCTAGTGGTTTGGTCCTCCCCGGCGAAGGCCACGAGCAGTACTTC. This chain connects TRBV12-5 to TRBJ2-7, with D uncertain. Germline CDR1 and CDR2: LGHNT and FRNRAP. V lost 0 bases and J lost 5, with 17 bases in between. This CDR3 is built from 16 residues. The variable domain in full, completed from reference TRBV12-5 and TRBJ2-7, reads DARVTQTPRHKVTEMGQEVTMRCQPILGHNTVFWYRQTMMQGLELLAYFRNRAPLDDSGMPKDRFSAEMPDATLATLKIQPSEPRDSAVYFCASGLVLPGEGHEQYFGPGTRLTVT.

On this clonotype itself: A much more abundant neighbour one base away suggests this may be a read error. This CDR3 fails to terminate in the conserved phenylalanine or tryptophan, so it likely reflects a read error. The rearrangement links TRBV28 to TRBJ1-1; 9 nucleotides agree with TRBD1. Germline CDR1 and CDR2: MDHEN and SYDVKM. The CDR3 has 17 residues. Germline trimming cut 2 bases from V and 5 bases from J; bases unmatched to any gene: 12. The CDR3: CASSLPHHRGLATEAFL. The CDR3 DNA is TGTGCCAGCAGTTTACCTCATCACAGGGGGCTGGCGACTGAAGCTTTCCTT.

The V and J genes are TRBV7-9 and TRBJ1-2; no clear D. Trimming stripped 7 bases from V and 0 bases from J, with 12 bases between. Looked up from germline, CDR1 is SEHNR and CDR2 is FQNEAQ (reference sequence). The CDR3 spans 14 residues. CDR3 DNA: TGTGCCAGCAAACCCCCAGGTGCTAACTATGGCTACACCTTC. Its protein is CASKPPGANYGYTF.

The chain is built from TRBV24-1 and TRBJ1-2; 8 bases align to TRBD1. The CDR3 is 13 residues long. The germline V gene has CDR1 KGHDR and CDR2 SFDVKD. V trimming: 4 bases; J trimming: 6 bases; junction bases outside the gene matches: 3. CDR3: CATSDSTGDGYTF. The CDR3 DNA reads TGTGCCACCAGTGACTCGACAGGGGATGGCTACACCTTC.

The V call is TRBV6-2 or TRBV6-3, the J call TRBJ2-1; possibly TRBD1 or TRBD2 for D (6 bases each). This CDR3 comprises 13 residues. From germline, CDR1 is MNHEY and CDR2 SVGEGT. The V and J ends lost 0 bases and 12 bases respectively, with 12 bases between them. The CDR3 spells CASSYSSEGGQFF. The CDR3 DNA sequence: TGTGCCAGCAGTTACTCATCCGAGGGGGGGCAGTTCTTC.

This chain joins TRBV6-5 and TRBJ2-1; D unclear. The CDR3 sequence is 15 residues long. V lost 0 bases and J lost 5, with 11 bases in between. The germline V gene has CDR1 MNHEY and CDR2 SVGAGI. The CDR3 spells CASSYSSFGNNEQFF. DNA for the CDR3: TGTGCCAGCAGTTACTCAAGTTTTGGAAACAATGAGCAGTTCTTC.

This clonotype was seen more than once but under ten times. The V and J genes are TRBV7-9 and TRBJ2-7; D possibly corresponds to TRBD1 (6 bases). The CDR3 sequence is 14 residues long. The germline CDR1 and CDR2 sequences are SEHNR and FQNEAQ (reference sequence). With 5 bases removed from V and 3 bases from J, the gap between germline ends came to 14 bases. The CDR3 DNA reads TGTGCCAGCAGCGATGGGACACTGGGCTACGAGCAGTACTTC. Translated, it gives CASSDGTLGYEQYF.

The rearrangement links TRBV20-1 to TRBJ1-2; D is possibly TRBD1 (6 bases). The V gene's germline CDR1 is DFQATT and CDR2 SNEGSKA (reference sequence). The CDR3 consists of 16 residues. V was shortened by 3 bases and J by 3 bases, with 20 bases between the two germline ends. The CDR3 loop reads CSASLGGQALDYGYTF. DNA for the CDR3: TGCAGTGCTAGTTTGGGGGGCCAAGCTTTAGACTATGGCTACACCTTC.